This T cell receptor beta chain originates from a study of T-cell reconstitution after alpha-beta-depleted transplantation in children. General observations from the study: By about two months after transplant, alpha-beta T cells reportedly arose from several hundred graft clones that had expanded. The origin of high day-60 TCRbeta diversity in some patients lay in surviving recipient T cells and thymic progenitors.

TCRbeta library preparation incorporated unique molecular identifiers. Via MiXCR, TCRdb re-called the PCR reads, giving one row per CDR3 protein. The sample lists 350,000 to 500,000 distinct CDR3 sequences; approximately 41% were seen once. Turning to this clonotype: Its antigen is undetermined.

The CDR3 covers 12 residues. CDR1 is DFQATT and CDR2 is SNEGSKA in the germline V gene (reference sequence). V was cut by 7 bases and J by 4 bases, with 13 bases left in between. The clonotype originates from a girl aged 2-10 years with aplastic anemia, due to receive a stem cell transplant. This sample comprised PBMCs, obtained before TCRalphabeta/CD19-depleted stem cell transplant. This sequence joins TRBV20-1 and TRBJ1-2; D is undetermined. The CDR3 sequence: CSVSAWSYGYTF. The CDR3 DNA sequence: TGCAGTGTCTCAGCGTGGAGCTATGGCTACACCTTC.